The rows below give T cell receptor beta chains drawn from one sample of a study of early T cells in non-severe SARS-CoV-2 infection. TCRdb ran MiXCR on the 5' RACE reads and lists one entry per CDR3 protein. This repertoire shows over 25,000 distinct CDR3 sequences, roughly 5% found once; its top ten account for around 10%. The sequencing input was whole blood. The receptors were gathered from an adult who was a healthcare worker with PCR-confirmed SARS-CoV-2 infection or an uninfected control (not recorded which). Each CDR3 is given with its conserved first and last residue. Fields, in order: J gene, D gene, clone size, V gene, CDR3 protein, CDR3 DNA. A D gene is named only where the DNA matches it firmly. Only part of the rows carry a size: once, few, many, or a class if the clone is expanded.

>TRBJ1-2|NA|many|TRBV27
CASSFTRGHLYGYTF
TGTGCCAGCAGTTTCACTCGCGGACACCTCTATGGCTACACCTTC
>TRBJ2-3|NA|many|TRBV7-3
CASSPDSGGTDTQYF
TGTGCCAGCAGCCCCGATAGCGGTGGCACAGATACGCAGTATTTT
>TRBJ1-6|TRBD1|many|TRBV11-2
CASSSGGSNSPLHF
TGTGCCAGCAGCTCAGGGGGGAGTAATTCACCCCTCCACTTT
>TRBJ2-5|TRBD1|many|TRBV10-2
CASSRDREWETQYF
TGCGCCAGCAGCCGTGACAGGGAGTGGGAGACCCAGTACTTC
>TRBJ2-2|NA|NA|TRBV2
CAAAPGELFF
TGTGCCGCGGCCCCCGGGGAGCTGTTTTTT
>TRBJ1-2|NA|many|TRBV12-5
CASGLRYQYGYTF
TGTGCTAGTGGTTTGAGGTATCAATATGGCTACACCTTC
>TRBJ2-7|NA|many|TRBV3-1
CASSQGSGTAQYF
TGTGCCAGCAGCCAAGGTAGTGGGACCGCTCAGTACTTC
>TRBJ1-1|NA|NA|TRBV30
CAWSGRRFAEAFF
TGTGCCTGGAGCGGTCGCAGGTTCGCTGAAGCTTTCTTT
>TRBJ2-5|TRBD1|many|TRBV28
CASLRTGVLKTQYF
TGTGCCAGCTTACGGACAGGGGTTTTAAAGACCCAGTACTTC
>TRBJ2-3|NA|many|TRBV4-2
CASSQDGTPTDTQYF
TGTGCCAGCAGCCAAGATGGGACCCCCACAGATACGCAGTATTTT
>TRBJ2-1|NA|many|TRBV10-3
CAISEQLTEQFF
TGTGCCATCAGCGAGCAGCTTACTGAGCAGTTCTTC
>TRBJ2-1|NA|few|TRBV7-9
CASSSFSYNEQFF
TGTGCCAGTAGTTCGTTTTCCTACAATGAGCAGTTCTTC
>TRBJ1-3|NA|many|TRBV2
CASSGTAHSGNTIYF
TGTGCCAGCAGTGGGACAGCGCACTCTGGAAACACCATATATTTT
>TRBJ2-1|TRBD1|many|TRBV6-2/TRBV6-3
CASSRQGGYNEQFF
TGTGCCAGCAGCAGACAGGGCGGTTACAATGAGCAGTTCTTC
>TRBJ2-3|NA|few|TRBV4-1
CASRAGGRITDTQYF
TGCGCCAGCAGGGCAGGGGGGCGGATCACAGATACGCAGTATTTT
>TRBJ2-7|TRBD1|many|TRBV11-2
CASSFTGEDEQYF
TGTGCCAGCAGCTTCACAGGGGAAGACGAGCAGTACTTC
>TRBJ2-2|NA|many|TRBV12-3/TRBV12-4
CASRLDGTGELFF
TGTGCCAGCAGGCTGGACGGCACCGGGGAGCTGTTTTTT
>TRBJ2-2|TRBD2|NA|TRBV5-1
CASSTSGTNTGELFF
TGCGCCAGCAGTACTAGCGGTACCAACACCGGGGAGCTGTTTTTT
>TRBJ2-5|NA|many|TRBV27
CASSLSMVGQETQYF
TGTGCCAGCAGTTTATCGATGGTAGGACAAGAGACCCAGTACTTC
>TRBJ1-1|NA|many|TRBV5-1
CASRLTGANTEAFF
TGCGCCAGCAGGCTAACCGGGGCGAACACTGAAGCTTTCTTT
>TRBJ1-5|NA|many|TRBV3-1
CASSRATDNQPQHF
TGTGCCAGCAGTCGGGCTACAGACAATCAGCCCCAGCATTTT
>TRBJ2-7|NA|many|TRBV6-1
CASRWDTGFYEQYF
TGTGCCAGCAGGTGGGACACGGGTTTCTACGAGCAGTACTTC
>TRBJ1-5|TRBD1|many|TRBV6-2/TRBV6-3
CASTTHQGASGNQPQHF
TGTGCCAGCACCACACACCAGGGGGCATCGGGCAATCAGCCCCAGCATTTT
>TRBJ2-3|TRBD2|few|TRBV6-6
CASSTGTNTDTQYF
TGTGCCAGCAGTACCGGGACTAACACAGATACGCAGTATTTT
>TRBJ2-7|TRBD1|many|TRBV10-3
CAISAPGQGAEEQYF
TGTGCCATCAGTGCACCGGGACAGGGGGCGGAAGAGCAGTACTTC
>TRBJ2-1|TRBD2|many|TRBV7-8
CASSLEGLAGGNEQFF
TGTGCCAGCAGCTTAGAGGGACTAGCGGGAGGCAATGAGCAGTTCTTC
>TRBJ2-5|TRBD1|many|TRBV5-1
CASSLGGRGLETQYF
TGCGCCAGCAGCTTGGGTGGCAGGGGGCTGGAGACCCAGTACTTC
>TRBJ2-5|NA|many|TRBV5-1
CASSLQDGPRGETQYF
TGCGCCAGCAGCTTGCAGGACGGGCCGCGAGGTGAGACCCAGTACTTC
>TRBJ2-5|NA|many|TRBV5-4
CASSGWGTQYF
TGTGCCAGCAGCGGCTGGGGGACCCAGTACTTC
>TRBJ2-5|NA|NA|TRBV7-9
CASSRPQETQYF
TGTGCCAGCAGCCGCCCCCAAGAGACCCAGTACTTC
>TRBJ2-7|NA|NA|TRBV6-5
CASSYRRDEQYF
TGTGCCAGCAGTTACCGCCGGGACGAGCAGTACTTC
>TRBJ2-7|NA|many|TRBV28
CASSLSADSYEQYF
TGTGCCAGCAGTTTATCGGCGGATTCCTACGAGCAGTACTTC
>TRBJ1-5|NA|many|TRBV12-3/TRBV12-4
CASKQGSQPQHF
TGTGCCAGCAAACAGGGCAGTCAGCCCCAGCATTTT
>TRBJ2-3|TRBD1|NA|TRBV4-1
CASSPTGIKDTQYF
TGCGCCAGCAGCCCGACAGGGATTAAAGATACGCAGTATTTT
>TRBJ2-7|NA|many|TRBV19
CASSISAFGNSYEQYF
TGTGCCAGTAGTATTTCTGCGTTCGGGAACTCCTACGAGCAGTACTTC
>TRBJ2-1|TRBD1|many|TRBV11-2
CASSPDRGEGSEQFF
TGTGCCAGCAGCCCGGACAGGGGGGAAGGAAGTGAGCAGTTCTTC
>TRBJ2-1|NA|few|TRBV19
CASRAGSGAYNEQFF
TGTGCCAGTAGAGCAGGTAGCGGCGCTTACAATGAGCAGTTCTTC
>TRBJ2-1|TRBD2|many|TRBV5-4
CASSPSGGHYNEQFF
TGTGCCAGCAGCCCAAGCGGGGGCCACTACAATGAGCAGTTCTTC
>TRBJ2-7|TRBD1|NA|TRBV3-1
CASRTGLGNEQYF
TGTGCCAGCCGGACAGGGCTAGGGAACGAGCAGTACTTC
>TRBJ1-6|NA|many|TRBV14
CASSRAGSSYNSPLHF
TGTGCCAGCAGCCGAGCGGGGAGCTCCTATAATTCACCCCTCCACTTT
>TRBJ2-5|NA|many|TRBV20-1
CSAKSVGTQYF
TGCAGTGCCAAGTCCGTCGGGACCCAGTACTTC
>TRBJ2-6|TRBD1|many|TRBV2
CASRLGQGAFSGANVLTF
TGTGCCAGCAGACTTGGACAGGGGGCTTTTTCCGGGGCCAACGTCCTGACTTTC
>TRBJ2-7|TRBD2|few|TRBV12-5
CASGYIAGGRTYEQYF
TGTGCTAGTGGTTATATAGCGGGAGGGCGAACCTACGAGCAGTACTTC
>TRBJ2-7|TRBD2|many|TRBV19
CASSLTSGGTYEQYF
TGTGCCAGTAGTCTGACTAGCGGGGGCACATACGAGCAGTACTTC
>TRBJ2-1|NA|many|TRBV9
CASSHLGAGQPYNEQFF
TGTGCCAGCAGCCATCTGGGGGCTGGACAGCCCTACAATGAGCAGTTCTTC
>TRBJ2-3|NA|many|TRBV12-3/TRBV12-4
CASSPILGDTQYF
TGTGCCAGCAGTCCCATCCTTGGAGATACGCAGTATTTT
>TRBJ2-1|NA|many|TRBV5-1
CASTLHRGVGNEQFF
TGCGCCAGCACCCTTCATCGGGGAGTAGGAAATGAGCAGTTCTTC
>TRBJ2-7|NA|NA|TRBV18
CASSPIQGRGQYEQYF
TGTGCCAGCTCACCCATTCAGGGGAGGGGGCAATACGAGCAGTACTTC
>TRBJ2-1|TRBD2|many|TRBV4-1
CASRPTNGRPYNEQFF
TGCGCCAGCAGACCCACTAACGGGAGGCCCTACAATGAGCAGTTCTTC
>TRBJ1-6|NA|NA|TRBV2
CASSETDSYNSPLHF
TGTGCCAGCAGTGAAACGGACTCCTATAATTCACCCCTCCACTTT
>TRBJ2-6|NA|many|TRBV24-1
CATSDGGHGANVLTF
TGTGCCACCAGTGACGGGGGACATGGGGCCAACGTCCTGACTTTC
>TRBJ2-2|NA|NA|TRBV11-2
CASSLMRNTGELFF
TGTGCCAGCAGCTTAATGAGGAACACCGGGGAGCTGTTTTTT
>TRBJ2-3|TRBD1|many|TRBV5-1
CASSLTTGGLTDTQYF
TGCGCCAGCAGCCTGACGACAGGGGGGCTTACAGATACGCAGTATTTT
>TRBJ1-3|NA|many|TRBV12-3/TRBV12-4
CASSLASSGNTIYF
TGTGCCAGCAGTTTAGCTTCCTCTGGAAACACCATATATTTT